Listed below are T cell receptor beta chains from one sample, sequenced in a study of shared clonotypes between healthy human individuals. Clones were read by immunoSEQ multiplex PCR, and TCRdb kept only the in-frame ones, dropping some. In the table there are about 480,000 clones, around 79% of which are singletons. The sequencing input was PBMCs. The receptor source for this set is a woman in her thirties or forties in good health. Some clones in this sample may be carry-over from other donors' samples. Each CDR3 is given with its conserved first and last residue. A D gene is named only where the DNA matches it firmly. Not all rows give a size; the values are once, few, many and, for expanded clones, a class.

.	TRBV10-2	once	TRBJ2-7	TGCGCCAGCAGTGAGTCGGAGGACGGGGCCTACGAGCAGTACTTC	CASSESEDGAYEQYF
.	TRBV19	few	TRBJ2-7	TGTGCCAGTAGTTCGACAGGCTCGCTCTACGAGCAGTACTTC	CASSSTGSLYEQYF
.	TRBV28	once	TRBJ2-5	TGTGCCAGCAGTTCCCCCGGGACAAAAAAAGAGACCCAGTACTTC	CASSSPGTKKETQYF
.	TRBV6-6	.	TRBJ1-1	TGTGCCAGCAGCTTCGGGGGGCCCGAAGGCTTCTTT	CASSFGGPEGFF
TRBD1	TRBV5-1	.	TRBJ2-7	TGCGCCAGCAGCTTGCCAACAGGGGCCGACGAGCAGTACTTC	CASSLPTGADEQYF
.	TRBV11-2	.	TRBJ2-1	TGTGCCAGCAGCTTAAGCCGGACGAATGAGCAGTTCTTC	CASSLSRTNEQFF
TRBD1	TRBV7-6	.	TRBJ2-7	TGTGCCAGCAGCTTCACAGGGGGCGGGTACGAGCAGTACTTC	CASSFTGGGYEQYF
.	TRBV29-1	.	TRBJ2-1	TGCAGCGTACTCCCGGGACTCAGCCTTCAGTTCTTC	CSVLPGLSLQFF
.	TRBV11-3	.	TRBJ2-3	TGTGCCAGCAGTCAAGAGGCAGGGGACGGTGCAGATACGCAGTATTTT	CASSQEAGDGADTQYF
.	TRBV7-9	once	TRBJ2-1	TGTGCCAGCAGTCTCGCAGGGGCCTTAGGGCAGTTCTTC	CASSLAGALGQFF
TRBD1	TRBV4-1	.	TRBJ2-7	TGCGCCAGCAGCCGAAGGGGTAAGACAGGGAACTACGAGCAGTACTTC	CASSRRGKTGNYEQYF
TRBD2	TRBV29-1	.	TRBJ2-1	TGCAGCGTTGCTGGGCGGGAGTTGGGTCCTGGGAGGTTCAATGAGCAGTTCTTC	CSVAGRELGPGRFNEQFF
TRBD2	TRBV29-1	.	TRBJ2-5	TGCAGCGTTTCTCTCCCGGGACTAGCTAGAGAGACCCAGTACTTC	CSVSLPGLARETQYF
.	TRBV29-1	few	TRBJ1-4	TGCAGCGTTGGGCATGACTCGGAAAAACTGTTTTTT	CSVGHDSEKLFF
.	TRBV7-8	.	TRBJ1-2	TGTGCCAGCAGCCCCTTGGGGGCCCGGGGCTACACCTTC	CASSPLGARGYTF